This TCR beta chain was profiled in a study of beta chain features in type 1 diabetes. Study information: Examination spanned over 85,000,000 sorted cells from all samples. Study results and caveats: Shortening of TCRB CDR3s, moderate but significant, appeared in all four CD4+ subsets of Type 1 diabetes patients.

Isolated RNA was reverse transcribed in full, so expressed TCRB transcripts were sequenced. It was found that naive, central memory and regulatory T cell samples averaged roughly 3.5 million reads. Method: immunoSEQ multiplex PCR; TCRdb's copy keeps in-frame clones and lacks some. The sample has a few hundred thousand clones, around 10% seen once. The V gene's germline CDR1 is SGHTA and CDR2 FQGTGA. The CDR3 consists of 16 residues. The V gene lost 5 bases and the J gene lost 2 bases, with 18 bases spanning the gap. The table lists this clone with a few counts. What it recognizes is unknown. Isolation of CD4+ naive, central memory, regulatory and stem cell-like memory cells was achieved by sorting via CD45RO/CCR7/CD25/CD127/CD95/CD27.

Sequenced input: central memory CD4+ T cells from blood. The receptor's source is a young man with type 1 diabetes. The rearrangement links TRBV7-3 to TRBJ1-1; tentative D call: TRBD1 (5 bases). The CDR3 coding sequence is TGTGCCAGCAGCCGTCGGGGGAGGAATACTAACACTGAAGCTTTCTTT. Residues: CASSRRGRNTNTEAFF.